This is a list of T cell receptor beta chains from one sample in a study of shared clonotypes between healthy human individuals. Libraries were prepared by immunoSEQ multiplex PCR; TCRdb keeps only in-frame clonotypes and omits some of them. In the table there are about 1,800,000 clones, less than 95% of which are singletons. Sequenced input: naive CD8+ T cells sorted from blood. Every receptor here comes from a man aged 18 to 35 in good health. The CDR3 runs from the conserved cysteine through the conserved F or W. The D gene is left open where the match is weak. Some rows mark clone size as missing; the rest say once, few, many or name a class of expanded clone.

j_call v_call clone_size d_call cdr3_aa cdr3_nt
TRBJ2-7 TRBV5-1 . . CASSWATGAHEQYF TGCGCCAGCAGCTGGGCGACAGGTGCCCACGAGCAGTACTTC
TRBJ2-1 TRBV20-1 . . CSARGGEQFF TGCAGTGCTAGAGGAGGTGAGCAGTTCTTC
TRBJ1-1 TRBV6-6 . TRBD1 CASSQGQGNTEAFF TGTGCCAGCAGTCAGGGACAGGGGAACACTGAAGCTTTCTTT
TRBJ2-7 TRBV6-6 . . CASSYQDSYEQYF TGTGCCAGCAGTTACCAGGACAGCTACGAGCAGTACTTC
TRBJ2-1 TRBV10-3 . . CAISESTGAYNEQFF TGTGCCATCAGTGAGTCGACAGGAGCCTACAATGAGCAGTTCTTC
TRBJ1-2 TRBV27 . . CASSSNGRPGYTF TGTGCCAGCAGTTCCAACGGGCGCCCTGGCTACACCTTC
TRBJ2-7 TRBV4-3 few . CASSQEPDLGEQYF TGCGCCAGCAGCCAAGAACCCGACTTGGGCGAGCAGTACTTC
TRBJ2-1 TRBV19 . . CASRYNEQFF TGTGCCAGTAGGTACAATGAGCAGTTCTTC
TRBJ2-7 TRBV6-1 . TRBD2 CASSEGTSGTFSYEQYF TGTGCCAGCAGTGAAGGGACTAGCGGAACCTTCTCCTACGAGCAGTACTTC
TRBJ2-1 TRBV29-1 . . CSVEGPQASSYNEQFF TGCAGCGTTGAGGGCCCACAGGCAAGCTCCTACAATGAGCAGTTCTTC
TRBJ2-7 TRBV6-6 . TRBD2 CASSYPRTSESYEQYF TGTGCCAGCAGTTACCCCCGGACTAGCGAAAGCTACGAGCAGTACTTC
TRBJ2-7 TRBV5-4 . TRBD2 CASNGASGEPEQYF TGTGCCAGCAACGGGGCTAGCGGAGAGCCCGAGCAGTACTTC
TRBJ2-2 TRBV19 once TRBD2 CASTIAGGYTGELFF TGTGCCAGTACCATAGCGGGGGGGTACACCGGGGAGCTGTTTTTT
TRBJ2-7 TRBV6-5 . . CASSWDRGYEQYF TGTGCCAGCAGCTGGGACCGGGGCTACGAGCAGTACTTC
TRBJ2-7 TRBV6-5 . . CASSYSGDYNEQYF TGTGCCAGCAGTTACTCAGGGGATTACAACGAGCAGTACTTC
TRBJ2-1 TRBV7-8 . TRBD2 CASSLKLAGGYGWYNEQFF TGTGCCAGCAGCTTAAAACTAGCGGGGGGGTACGGATGGTACAATGAGCAGTTCTTC
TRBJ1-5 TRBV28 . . CASTGPPGGPRDQPQHF TGTGCCAGCACCGGCCCACCGGGGGGACCCCGGGATCAGCCCCAGCATTTT
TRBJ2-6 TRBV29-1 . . CSVRAGANVLTF TGCAGCGTTAGGGCCGGGGCCAACGTCCTGACTTTC
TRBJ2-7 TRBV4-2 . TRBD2 CASSQETSGGAYEQYF TGTGCCAGCAGCCAAGAGACTAGCGGGGGGGCCTACGAGCAGTACTTC
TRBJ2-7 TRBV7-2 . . CASSYRPKSYEQYF TGTGCCAGCAGCTACCGACCGAAATCCTACGAGCAGTACTTC
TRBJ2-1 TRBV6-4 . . CASRETGGSYNEQFF TGTGCCAGCAGAGAGACAGGTGGCTCCTACAATGAGCAGTTCTTC
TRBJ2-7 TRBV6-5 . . CASSYFRMEQYF TGTGCCAGCAGTTACTTTCGGATGGAGCAGTACTTC
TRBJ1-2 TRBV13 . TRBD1 CASSLGMDRGGSGYTF TGTGCCAGCAGCTTAGGAATGGACAGGGGTGGATCTGGCTACACCTTC
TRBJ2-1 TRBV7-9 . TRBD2 CASSARTSGEYNEQFF TGTGCCAGCAGCGCCCGGACTAGCGGGGAATACAATGAGCAGTTCTTC
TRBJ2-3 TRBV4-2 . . CASSQEVLGGPGTDTQYF TGTGCCAGCAGCCAAGAGGTGCTTGGGGGCCCTGGCACAGATACGCAGTATTTT
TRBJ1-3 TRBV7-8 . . CASSPTRGGGNTIYF TGTGCCAGCAGCCCCACCAGGGGTGGTGGAAACACCATATATTTT
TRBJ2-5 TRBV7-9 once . CASSLATGGLETQYF TGTGCCAGCAGCTTAGCAACCGGGGGTCTCGAGACCCAGTACTTC
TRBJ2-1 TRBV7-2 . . CASRRPEGQARNEQFF TGTGCCAGCAGGAGACCCGAGGGGCAGGCCAGGAATGAGCAGTTCTTC
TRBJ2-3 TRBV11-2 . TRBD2 CASSPSSGTPSTQYF TGTGCCAGCAGCCCCTCTAGCGGGACACCATCTACGCAGTATTTT
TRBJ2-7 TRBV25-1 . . CASSGPSSYEQYF TGTGCCAGCAGTGGCCCTAGCTCCTACGAGCAGTACTTC
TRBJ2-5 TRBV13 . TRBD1 CASRPRTGIETQYF TGTGCCAGCAGGCCCCGGACAGGGATTGAGACCCAGTACTTC
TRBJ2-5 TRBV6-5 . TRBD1 CASSYPNDRGMETQYF TGTGCCAGCAGTTACCCCAACGACAGGGGAATGGAGACCCAGTACTTC
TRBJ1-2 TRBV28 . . CASSFFVGQNYGYTF TGTGCCAGCAGTTTTTTTGTCGGACAGAACTATGGCTACACCTTC
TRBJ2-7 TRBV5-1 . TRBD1 CASSMTGYEQYF TGCGCCAGCAGCATGACAGGGTACGAGCAGTACTTC
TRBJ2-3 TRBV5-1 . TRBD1 CASSSRTGEDTQYF TGCGCCAGCAGCTCCCGGACAGGGGAAGATACGCAGTATTTT
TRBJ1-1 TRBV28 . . CASSLIGGDTEAFF TGTGCCAGCAGTTTAATAGGTGGGGACACTGAAGCTTTCTTT
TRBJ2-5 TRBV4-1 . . CASSAGETQYF TGCGCCAGCAGCGCGGGAGAGACCCAGTACTTC
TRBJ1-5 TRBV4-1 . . CASSPREGGRDNQPQHF TGCGCCAGCAGCCCGCGCGAAGGTGGGCGCGACAATCAGCCCCAGCATTTT